The clone carrying this T cell receptor (beta chain) turned up a few times. Different DNA sequences within this sample yield the same CDR3. The sample originates from a study of beta chain features in type 1 diabetes. Reverse transcription of all isolated RNA meant that expressed TCRB transcripts were sequenced. Clones were sequenced by immunoSEQ multiplex PCR, and TCRdb holds only the in-frame ones, with some missing. The sample includes around 430,000 clones, approximately 30% of them seen just once. The CDR3 contains 15 residues. V lost 4 bases to trimming and J lost 6 bases; unmatched junction nucleotides: 3. Germline-derived CDR1 and CDR2 are SGHTA and FQGTGA.

The TCR was taken from a young man in good health. The V call is TRBV7-3, the J call TRBJ2-1; 13 bases match TRBD2. The source material was naive CD4+ T cells from blood. As DNA, the CDR3 is TGTGCCAGCAGCTCCGGGACTAGCGGGATCAATGAGCAGTTCTTC. Protein product: CASSSGTSGINEQFF.